Included here is one T cell receptor (beta chain) sequence, with context. What this receptor recognizes is not known. No much larger clonotype is one base removed from it; base qualities were not supplied. The V end gives up 3 bases and the J end 5 bases, leaving 0 bases in the junction not matched to a gene. The germline V gene provides CDR1 KGHSH and CDR2 LQKENI. Taken from cysteine to phenylalanine, the CDR3 has 14 residues. Left in the record is the CDR3 DNA by itself, 42 bases read in frame from the first base. The sample comes from a study of sequential checkpoint blockade in melanoma (dated by TCRdb to the late 2010s). In the study overall: Patients were randomized 1:1 to first-line nivolumab followed by ipilimumab (arm A) or ipilimumab followed by nivolumab (arm B). Maintenance nivolumab came after each of the two trial sequences. Roughly 84% of the matched pre- and post-treatment tumor biopsy pairs came from the same lesion. Matched tumor biopsies were taken from over 20 patients before treatment and at week 13, after single-agent nivolumab (arm A) or ipilimumab (arm B). DNA from about 90 pretreatment melanoma tumor samples underwent TCRbeta immunosequencing. Overall results and qualifications from the work: Within-arm analyses of tumor T-cell fraction were constrained by small sample sizes and reduced statistical power. Among patients in arm A, the nivolumab-first arm, pretreatment tumor TIL clonality was associated with response (P = .04). Tumor T-cell fraction and clonality were correlated with PD-L1 staining and CD8+ T-cell counts, but not with mutational load. Larger, independent patient cohorts are needed to validate the response-prediction model that combines TCR metrics and mutation burden. Clinical benefit was about 30 times more likely to be achieved by patients whose tumor T-cell fraction and clonality increased by week 13.

TCRbeta CDR3 regions were immunosequenced from genomic DNA with the immunoSEQ Assay. Before high-throughput sequencing, the genomic DNA was amplified using bias-controlled multiplex PCR. As for the authors' bioinformatics: To quantify the absolute abundance of each unique TCRbeta CDR3 region, the sequences were collapsed and filtered. Clonality was defined as 1 minus Pielou's evenness and was calculated using productive rearrangements only. Tumor T-cell fraction was calculated by normalizing TCRbeta template counts to usable DNA, which was estimated from several housekeeping genes. Clones with significantly greater frequencies in on-treatment versus baseline samples were identified using a previously published method. TCRdb stores this immuneACCESS table with in-frame sequences only. Part of the clones is absent; in the studies checked, under half of the shortfall reflects unresolved V genes, and no reason is known for the rest. That table supplies the V and J calls and clone size; D and trimming were determined from the DNA. The sample table holds approximately 20,000 clones, of which 27% were seen once. Approximately 7% of the sample goes to the ten largest clones.

Read against the paper, the sample's treatment or condition label means: randomized to nivolumab then ipilimumab (arm A) or the reverse (arm B). Prior DNA-damaging chemotherapy had not been received by any trial patient. CheckMate 064, a randomized, open-label phase II trial of sequential checkpoint blockade, was the source of the samples, all of which came from patients with melanoma. Genomic DNA from formalin-fixed paraffin-embedded (FFPE) tissue samples was used for tumor TCR sequencing. The sequencing here drew on tumor tissue (inferred from file names), taken from a patient given nivolumab and ipilimumab in sequence. The chain links TRBV18 with TRBJ2-7; TRBD2 agrees with 14 junctional bases. This receptor was taken from a human donor with melanoma. The nucleotide sequence reads TGTGCCAGCTCACCGGGACTAGCGGGAGACGAGCAGTACTTC. Its protein product is CASSPGLAGDEQYF.